The rows below give T cell receptor beta chains drawn from one sample of a study of technical replicates of blood from a handful of donors. Measured with immunoSEQ multiplex PCR; TCRdb has only the in-frame clones, and not every one. Among tens of thousands of clones listed, 95% to 98% were seen once. The sample was T cells isolated from PBMCs. The origin of the receptors is a human donor in good health. Each CDR3 is given with its conserved first and last residue. The D gene is left open where the match is weak. Clone size, where shown, is once, few, many, or a class for clones that have expanded.

TRBJ1-2 NA TRBV7-9 NA TGTGCCAGCAGTTCGGAGGGCTACACCTTC CASSSEGYTF
TRBJ2-1 TRBD2 TRBV2 once TGTGCCGGATCCCTCCCGGGACTAGCGGGAGAGACCACGACGGATGAGCAGTTCTTC CAGSLPGLAGETTTDEQFF
TRBJ2-3 NA TRBV9 NA TGTGCCAGCAGCGTAAGTGGGCTTACCACAGATACGCAGTATTTT CASSVSGLTTDTQYF
TRBJ1-1 NA TRBV19 NA TGTGCCAGTACCGCTTTCCAGGGTGTTAGAGCTTTCTTT CASTAFQGVRAFF
TRBJ2-5 TRBD1 TRBV28 NA TGTGCCAGCAGTTTAAGGACAGGAGAGACCCAGTACTTC CASSLRTGETQYF
TRBJ1-4 TRBD1 TRBV10-2 NA TGCGCCAGCAGTGAGTCGCGTCAGGGGGATGAAAAACTGTTTTTT CASSESRQGDEKLFF
TRBJ2-7 NA TRBV19 NA TGTGCCAGTAGTATGGGTGGCAGGGCATTTTCCTACGAGCAGTACTTC CASSMGGRAFSYEQYF
TRBJ1-2 NA TRBV27 NA TGTGCCAGCAGGAATCAGGGGTATGGCTACACCTTC CASRNQGYGYTF
TRBJ2-1 NA TRBV2 once TGTGCCAGCGTTCGGGACTTCTACAATGAGCAGTTCTTC CASVRDFYNEQFF
TRBJ2-1 TRBD1 TRBV5-1 NA TGCGCCAGCAGCTTGGACCCGGGACAGGTTAATGAGCAGTTCTTC CASSLDPGQVNEQFF
TRBJ2-5 TRBD2 TRBV5-1 once TGCGCCAGCAGCTTCGAGCCGTTAGGACTAGCGGGACCCTGGACCCAGTACTTC CASSFEPLGLAGPWTQYF
TRBJ1-1 NA TRBV5-6 NA TGTGCCAGCAGCTCCCTGGGGGGGGTGCGGGACACTGAAGCTTTCTTT CASSSLGGVRDTEAFF
TRBJ2-1 NA TRBV5-1 NA TGCGCCAGCAGCTGGAACCCAGACGAGCGGGCCCGTAACAATGAGCAGTTCTTC CASSWNPDERARNNEQFF
TRBJ1-2 TRBD1 TRBV5-1 NA TGCGCCAGCAGCTTGGACAGGGGCCGCTACACCTTC CASSLDRGRYTF
TRBJ2-4 NA TRBV12-2 NA TGTGCAAGGGCGGCGCCCCATGCCGTCGGACAGTTCAAAAACATTCAGTACTTC CARAAPHAVGQFKNIQYF
TRBJ1-1 TRBD1 TRBV5-4 NA TGTGCCAGCAGGCTAGGGGGCGGTGACACTGAAGCTTTCTTT CASRLGGGDTEAFF
TRBJ2-3 TRBD1 TRBV7-3 once TGTGCCAGCAGCTATAGACAGGGCGGCACAGATACGCAGTATTTT CASSYRQGGTDTQYF
TRBJ1-1 NA TRBV7-2 NA TGTGCCAGCAGCTCAGGGCCCATTGAAGCTTTCTTT CASSSGPIEAFF
TRBJ1-4 TRBD1 TRBV25-1 once TGTGCCAGCAGTCCCCAGGACAGGGTGGAAAAACTGTTTTTT CASSPQDRVEKLFF
TRBJ2-5 NA TRBV11-2 NA TGTGCCAGCAGCCTACAAGAGACCCAGTACTTC CASSLQETQYF
TRBJ2-4 NA TRBV6-6 NA TGTGCCAGCAGTTATGTTACGGGAGTTACCAAAAACATTCAGTACTTC CASSYVTGVTKNIQYF
TRBJ1-5 NA TRBV19 NA TGTGCCAGTATGCCCGCCCGAGTCGTCAGGGGAGGGAGTCAGCCCCAGCATTTT CASMPARVVRGGSQPQHF
TRBJ2-7 NA TRBV6-4 NA TGTGCCAGCAGTGCCGACGAGCAGTACTTC CASSADEQYF
TRBJ1-2 NA TRBV28 NA TGTGCCAGCGGGACAAACTATGGCTACACCTTC CASGTNYGYTF
TRBJ2-5 NA TRBV5-1 once TGCGCCAGCAGCTTAAACGGACTTTACCAAGAGACCCAGTACTTC CASSLNGLYQETQYF
TRBJ2-5 TRBD1 TRBV7-6 NA TGTGCCAGCAGCTCTAAAAGCCCGATACAGGGGTCGACACCACAAGAGACCCAGTACTTC CASSSKSPIQGSTPQETQYF
TRBJ2-1 TRBD2 TRBV7-2 NA TGTGCCAGCAGCCGGACTAGCGGCTCCTACAATGAGCAGTTCTTC CASSRTSGSYNEQFF
TRBJ1-2 NA TRBV9 once TGTGCCAGCAGCGTAGAAGGGACACGCGCTGATGGCTACACCTTC CASSVEGTRADGYTF
TRBJ2-1 TRBD2 TRBV10-3 NA TGTGCCATCAGTGGGACTAGCGGGAAAACCTACAATGAGCAGTTCTTC CAISGTSGKTYNEQFF
TRBJ2-7 NA TRBV28 NA TGTGCCAGCAGACACCCCTCTGGGCAGGGTTACTACGAGCAGTACTTC CASRHPSGQGYYEQYF
TRBJ1-5 NA TRBV19 NA TGTGCCAGTAGTCTGTCAGGGTGGGCGAACAATCAGCCCCAGCATTTT CASSLSGWANNQPQHF
TRBJ2-3 NA TRBV4-1 NA TGCGCCAGCAGCCATGTAACTAGCACAGATACGCAGTATTTT CASSHVTSTDTQYF
TRBJ2-3 TRBD2 TRBV10-2 NA TGCGCCAGCAGTGTGGGTAGCGGGAGGACAGATACGCAGTATTTT CASSVGSGRTDTQYF
TRBJ1-4 NA TRBV2 NA TGTGCCAGCAGTGAAAGGGGTCAGCCTAATGAAAAACTGTTTTTT CASSERGQPNEKLFF
TRBJ2-2 TRBD2 TRBV6-5 once TGTGCCAGCAGAACCCTAGCGGGCACCGGGGAGCTGTTTTTT CASRTLAGTGELFF
TRBJ2-5 TRBD1 TRBV2 once TGTGCCAGCACCTGGACAGGGGGCCTCCAAGAGACCCAGTACTTC CASTWTGGLQETQYF
TRBJ2-2 NA TRBV2 NA TGTGCCATCACTAGATCCACCGGGGAGCTGTTTTTT CAITRSTGELFF
TRBJ1-1 NA TRBV6-5 once TGTGCCAGCAGCATCCTGGGACAAAACACTGAAGCTTTCTTT CASSILGQNTEAFF
TRBJ1-2 TRBD1 TRBV28 NA TGTGCCAGCAGTTTGGGCTCGGACAGGCCCCCCGGAAGAAACTATGGCTACACCTTC CASSLGSDRPPGRNYGYTF
TRBJ2-3 NA TRBV6-5 NA TGTGCCAGCAGTAAAATAGGGGTTACGCAGTATTTT CASSKIGVTQYF
TRBJ2-7 NA TRBV5-1 NA TGCGCCAGCAGCTTACAGGGTTCCTACGAGCAGTACTTC CASSLQGSYEQYF
TRBJ1-2 TRBD1 TRBV6-4 NA TGTGCCAGCAGTGTTGAGACAGGGTCCGGCTACACCTTC CASSVETGSGYTF
TRBJ1-1 NA TRBV14 NA TGTGCCAGCAGCCAAGTTCCGGGAGAGCTGTCTGAAGCTTTCTTT CASSQVPGELSEAFF
TRBJ2-2 NA TRBV2 NA TGTGCCAGCGATAGCACCGGGGAGCTGTTTTTT CASDSTGELFF
TRBJ1-4 TRBD1 TRBV10-3 NA TGTGCCATCAGTGAGACCGGGACAGGGAATGAAAAACTGTTTTTT CAISETGTGNEKLFF
TRBJ2-1 TRBD2 TRBV28 NA TGTGCCAGCATAGCGGGAGGATATTACAATGAGCAGTTCTTC CASIAGGYYNEQFF
TRBJ2-7 NA TRBV14 NA TGTGCCAGCAGCCAAGAAGGGACGTGGACAGCTACGAGCTCCTACGAGCAGTACTTC CASSQEGTWTATSSYEQYF
TRBJ2-1 NA TRBV4-2 NA TGTGCCAGCAGCCAAGCCGGGGTCTTAGGGCGGGATGGCAATGAGCAGTTCTTC CASSQAGVLGRDGNEQFF
TRBJ1-1 NA TRBV25-1 NA TGTGCCAGCAGTGATACCGGGGACATGAACACTGAAGCTTTCTTT CASSDTGDMNTEAFF
TRBJ1-3 NA TRBV9 NA TGTGCCAGCAGCCTCCTCTCTGGAAACACCATATATTTT CASSLLSGNTIYF
TRBJ2-7 TRBD2 TRBV5-8 once TGTGCCAGCAGCCAGGGACTAGTCCCCTACGAGCAGTACTTC CASSQGLVPYEQYF
TRBJ2-5 NA TRBV29-1 NA TGCAGCGTCCGATCTAGAGAGACCCAGTACTTC CSVRSRETQYF
TRBJ1-1 TRBD1 TRBV19 NA TGTGCCTCCAGTACAGGGGGCAATAGGAACACTGAAGCTTTCTTT CASSTGGNRNTEAFF
TRBJ2-7 NA TRBV20-1 NA TGCAGTGCTAGCCTCTTTTCCCCGGGGTTTTTC CSASLFSPGFF
TRBJ2-2 NA TRBV5-4 NA TGTGCCAGCAGCTTTAGTTATGGGGGCAACACCGGGGAGCTGTTTTTT CASSFSYGGNTGELFF
TRBJ1-4 NA TRBV5-6 NA TGTGCCAGCAGCTTGAGGACAGCAACTAATGAAAAACTGTTTTTT CASSLRTATNEKLFF
TRBJ1-2 TRBD1 TRBV5-6 NA TGTGCCAGCAGCAAGGGACAGGGGGATGGCTACACCTTC CASSKGQGDGYTF
TRBJ1-1 NA TRBV29-1 NA TGCAGCGTTTCTATGAACACTGAAGCTTTCTTT CSVSMNTEAFF
TRBJ2-2 NA TRBV28 NA TGTGCCAGCAGTCTAGTCAGAGGGCAGGCCGGGGAGCTGTTTTTT CASSLVRGQAGELFF
TRBJ1-4 NA TRBV7-9 NA TGTGCCAGCAGCTTAGTTCCAGGGGCTCCTAATGAAAAACTGTTTTTT CASSLVPGAPNEKLFF